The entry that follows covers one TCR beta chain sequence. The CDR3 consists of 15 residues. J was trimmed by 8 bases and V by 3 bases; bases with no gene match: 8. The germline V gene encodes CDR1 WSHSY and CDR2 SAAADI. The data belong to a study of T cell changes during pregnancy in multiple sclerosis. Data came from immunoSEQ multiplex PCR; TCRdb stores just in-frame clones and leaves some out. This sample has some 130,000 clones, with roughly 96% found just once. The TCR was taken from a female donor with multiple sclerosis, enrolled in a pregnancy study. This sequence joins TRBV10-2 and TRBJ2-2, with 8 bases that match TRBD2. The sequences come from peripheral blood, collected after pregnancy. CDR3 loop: CASSDDGRARGELFF. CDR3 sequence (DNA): TGCGCCAGCAGTGATGACGGGAGGGCCCGAGGGGAGCTGTTTTTT.